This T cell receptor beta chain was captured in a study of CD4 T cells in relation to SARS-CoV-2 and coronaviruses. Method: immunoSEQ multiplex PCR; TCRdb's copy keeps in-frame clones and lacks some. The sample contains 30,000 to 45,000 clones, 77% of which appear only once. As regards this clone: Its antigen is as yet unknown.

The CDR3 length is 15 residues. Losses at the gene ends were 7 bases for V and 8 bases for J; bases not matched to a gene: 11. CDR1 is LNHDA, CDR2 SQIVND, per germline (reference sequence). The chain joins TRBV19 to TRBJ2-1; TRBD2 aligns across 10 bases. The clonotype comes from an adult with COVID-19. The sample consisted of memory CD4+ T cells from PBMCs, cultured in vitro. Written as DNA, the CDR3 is TGTGCCAGTACTAAAATAGCGGGAGGAGGCCATGAGCAGTTCTTC. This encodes CASTKIAGGGHEQFF.